The T cell receptor beta chain described here comes from a study of cytotoxic CD8 clonotypes in ibrutinib-treated CLL. Turning to the study itself: Patients attained 24 partial and 2 complete responses; at median approximately 68 months, roughly 15 remained remitted while around twelve progressed. Sequencing produced an average of about 260,000 productive templates and more than 90,000 productive rearrangements per sample. General study points: Timing of sampling differed between sustained-remission and progressing patients.

Trimming removed 2 bases from V and 3 bases from J, with 15 bases in between. Germline V lookup: CDR1 SEHNR, CDR2 FQNEAQ (reference sequence). This CDR3 contains 16 residues. The assay was immunoSEQ multiplex PCR, and TCRdb's table has in-frame clones only and misses some. Here the sample spans 160,000 or so clones, around nine tenths being singletons. Comment on this clone: The antigen is undetermined.

This chain joins TRBV7-9 and TRBJ2-3; D unclear. The specimen comprised PBMCs, sampled at disease progression, from a patient treated with ibrutinib. The clonotype originates from a human donor with chronic lymphocytic leukemia. The CDR3 nucleotides are TGTGCCAGCAGCTTATTTGGGTGGCAACGGACAGATACGCAGTATTTT. Translation: CASSLFGWQRTDTQYF. Looking up the rest from reference TRBV7-9 and TRBJ2-3 gives the full variable domain: DTGVSQNPRHKITKRGQNVTFRCDPISEHNRLYWYRQTLGQGPEFLTYFQNEAQLEKSRLLSDRFSAERPKGSFSTLEIQRTEQGDSAMYLCASSLFGWQRTDTQYFGPGTRLTVL.